Below are 25 T cell receptor beta chains sequenced from a single sample in a study of blood T cell repertoires in COVID-19. Using immunoSEQ multiplex PCR, the repertoire was profiled, and TCRdb retains in-frame clones only, with some absent. The sample has 45,000 to 65,000 clones; approximately 84% are singletons. The sequencing sample was made of peripheral blood. These receptors all come from a man in his 60s with acute or convalescent COVID-19.

The chain is built from TRBV29-1 and TRBJ1-2, with TRBD1 as a possible D gene (6 bases). Germline V gene sequence: CDR1 SQVTM, CDR2 ANQGSEA. The length of the CDR3 is 12 residues. V was cut by 2 bases and J by 8 bases, with 12 bases left in between. The CDR3 here is CSVERGAGGYTF. For the CDR3, the DNA is TGCAGCGTTGAACGGGGGGCGGGAGGCTACACCTTC.

The V call is TRBV9, the J call TRBJ2-2; tentatively, D is TRBD2 (5 bases). Looked up from germline, CDR1 is SGDLS and CDR2 is YYNGEE. V was trimmed by 5 bases and J by 4 bases, leaving 12 bases between them. The CDR3 consists of 14 residues. CDR3 residues: CASRPAGGTGELFF. As DNA, the CDR3 is TGTGCCAGCAGGCCGGCGGGCGGCACCGGGGAGCTGTTTTTT.

The chain employs TRBV7-2 and TRBJ1-1; a weak D match, TRBD1 (6 bases). This CDR3 region has 14 residues. Germline CDR1 and CDR2: SGHTA and FQGNSA. With 3 bases removed from V and 5 bases from J, the gap between germline ends came to 13 bases. CDR3 sequence reads: CASSFSGRGTEAFF. CDR3 nucleotide sequence: TGTGCCAGCAGCTTTTCCGGGAGGGGGACTGAAGCTTTCTTT.

The chain carries TRBV12-5 and TRBJ1-1; no firm D call. Trimming pared 5 bases from V and 6 bases from J, leaving 13 bases between. Germline CDR1 and CDR2: LGHNT and FRNRAP. The CDR3 is 13 amino acids. CDR3: CASGRYTGSEAFF. Here the CDR3 DNA reads TGTGCTAGTGGTCGATATACCGGTTCTGAAGCTTTCTTT.

This clone has just a few counts. The chain has TRBV12-3 or TRBV12-4 and TRBJ1-1; TRBD1 might be the D (5 bases). The CDR3 is 13 residues long. Trimming removed 8 bases from V and 9 bases from J, with 19 bases in between. CDR3 nucleotides: TGTGCCAGCGTCAAAACCCCCGGGACTCAAGCTTTCTTT. Its protein is CASVKTPGTQAFF.

The rearrangement joins TRBV15 to TRBJ1-3; 9 bases are a match to TRBD1. V shed 3 bases, J shed 1 base, and the junction held 1 base outside the gene matches. CDR3 size: 15 residues. CDR1 and CDR2 (germline): LNHNV, YYDKDF (reference sequence). CDR3 amino acids: CATSSDRGSGNTIYF. CDR3 coding DNA: TGTGCCACCAGCAGTGACAGGGGGTCTGGAAACACCATATATTTT.

The chain couples TRBV6-1 to TRBJ1-2, with a possible D match to TRBD1 (5 bases). This CDR3 contains 13 residues. With 4 bases removed from V and 8 bases from J, the gap between germline ends came to 14 bases. The V gene's germline CDR1 is MNHNS and CDR2 SASEGT. The CDR3 DNA sequence: TGTGCCAGCAGTGGGAAGGGGTGGTGGGGCTACACCTTC. It encodes CASSGKGWWGYTF.

V and J are TRBV7-3 and TRBJ2-7; D remains ambiguous. Germline-derived CDR1 and CDR2 are SGHTA and FQGTGA. V shed 1 base and J shed 5 bases, with 9 bases lying between them. This CDR3 is built from 13 residues. CDR3 sequence (DNA): TGTGCCAGCAGCTTAAACGTCGGTGACGAGCAGTACTTC. As protein: CASSLNVGDEQYF.

The chain has TRBV7-9 and TRBJ2-1, with unresolved D. Per germline, CDR1 SEHNR and CDR2 FQNEAQ (reference sequence). The V end lost 8 bases, the J end lost 10 bases, and 15 bases lay between the germline ends. The CDR3 covers 12 residues. CDR3 amino acids: CASDWSRSEQFF. The CDR3, as DNA: TGTGCCAGCGATTGGAGCCGTTCCGAGCAGTTCTTC.

V is TRBV5-1 and J is TRBJ1-3; D is ambiguous. The CDR3 consists of 15 residues. V was pared by 0 bases and J by 0 bases, with 7 bases between. CDR1 and CDR2 from the germline V gene are SGHRS and YFSETQ. CDR3 in amino acids: CASSLAGNSGNTIYF. CDR3 in DNA: TGCGCCAGCAGCTTGGCAGGTAACTCTGGAAACACCATATATTTT.

This clone showed up just a few times. The CDR3 nucleotides read TGCGCCAGCAGCCCGGAGGGCTGGGGCACTGAAGCTTTCTTT. Translation: CASSPEGWGTEAFF. This chain uses TRBV5-1 with TRBJ1-1; no reliable D call. V shed 4 bases and J shed 4 bases, with 14 bases lying between them. Germline V gives CDR1 SGHRS, CDR2 YFSETQ. The CDR3 has 14 residues.

The chain joins TRBV30 to TRBJ1-2, with TRBD1 identical over 7 bases. Germline trimming cut 4 bases from V and 5 bases from J; bases unmatched to any gene: 4. The germline gives CDR1 GTSNPN, CDR2 SVGIG (reference sequence). The CDR3 runs 12 residues. The CDR3 sequence: CAWNRGGYGYTF. DNA of the CDR3: TGTGCCTGGAACAGGGGTGGGTATGGCTACACCTTC.

This clone was detected only a few times. The chain uses TRBV19 and TRBJ2-3; TRBD2 agrees at 11 bases. The germline CDR1 and CDR2 sequences are LNHDA and SQIVND (reference sequence). The CDR3 length is 16 residues. Germline trimming cut 5 bases from V and 2 bases from J; bases unmatched to any gene: 6. The DNA of the CDR3 is TGTGCCAGTAGTCCTAGCGGGGGGCCTGACACAGATACGCAGTATTTT. This gives the protein CASSPSGGPDTDTQYF.

The chain links TRBV4-1 to TRBJ2-3, with D tentatively TRBD2 (7 bases). CDR1 and CDR2 from the germline V gene are MGHRA and YSYEKL. V gave up 0 bases and J gave up 1 base, with 14 bases separating them. The CDR3 has 17 residues. The CDR3 loop reads CASSQDWGGLRTDTQYF. The CDR3 coding sequence is TGCGCCAGCAGCCAAGATTGGGGGGGCCTGCGCACAGATACGCAGTATTTT.

This sequence joins TRBV5-4 and TRBJ1-2, with 7 bases matching TRBD1. Unmatched junction bases numbered 15, after V lost 4 bases and J lost 6 bases. The CDR3 is made up of 16 amino acids. Per germline, CDR1 SGHNT and CDR2 YYREEE (reference sequence). CDR3: CASSPQYQRGLDGYTF. CDR3 DNA sequence: TGTGCCAGCAGCCCTCAATACCAAAGGGGGCTAGATGGCTACACCTTC.

The J gene is TRBJ2-3, the V gene TRBV7-6, with D hard to call. V dropped 5 bases and J dropped 0 bases, with 15 bases sitting between them. Germline assignment: CDR1 SGHVS and CDR2 FNYEAQ. The CDR3 has 16 amino acids. The CDR3 spells CASSPEQAISTDTQYF. DNA of the CDR3: TGTGCCAGCAGCCCGGAGCAAGCAATTAGCACAGATACGCAGTATTTT. The full variable domain, in which reference TRBV7-6 and TRBJ2-3 provide the parts outside the CDR3, is GAGVSQSPRYKVTKRGQDVALRCDPISGHVSLYWYRQALGQGPEFLTYFNYEAQQDKSGLPNDRFSAERPEGSISTLTIQRTEQRDSAMYRCASSPEQAISTDTQYFGPGTRLTVL.

This chain uses TRBV11-2 with TRBJ1-1; 7 nucleotides match TRBD1. Germline V lookup: CDR1 SGHAT, CDR2 FQNNGV. The CDR3 is 14 amino acids. V lost 4 bases, J lost 7 bases, and 9 bases stayed unmatched. This CDR3 is CASSSTRGSVEAFF. The DNA for the CDR3 is TGTGCCAGCAGCTCGACCAGGGGGAGCGTTGAAGCTTTCTTT.

The chain employs TRBV24-1 and TRBJ1-1; TRBD1 is a possible D gene (6 bases). Trimming stripped 3 bases from V and 7 bases from J, with 11 bases between. This CDR3 has 13 residues. From germline, CDR1 is KGHDR and CDR2 SFDVKD. The CDR3 loop reads CATSDSGQLEAFF. In nucleotides, the CDR3 is TGTGCCACCAGTGATAGCGGACAGCTTGAAGCTTTCTTT.

This chain uses TRBV4-2 with TRBJ2-7; D is undetermined. Trimming took 0 bases from V and 2 from J, leaving 5 bases between them. Per germline, CDR1 LGHNA and CDR2 YNFKEQ. The CDR3 extends over 13 amino acids. CDR3 amino acids: CASSQDNTYEQYF. The CDR3 coding sequence is TGTGCCAGCAGCCAAGATAATACCTACGAGCAGTACTTC.

V is TRBV28 and J is TRBJ2-1; 9 bases are a match to TRBD1. Germline lookup yields CDR1 MDHEN and CDR2 SYDVKM. Unmatched junction bases numbered 5, after V lost 2 bases and J lost 9 bases. This CDR3 is built from 14 residues. The CDR3 DNA reads TGTGCCAGCAGTTTAGGGGACAGGGCCCGTGAGCAGTTCTTC. Translated: CASSLGDRAREQFF.

This clone was seen a few times. This chain uses TRBV15 with TRBJ2-2; TRBD1 agrees at 7 bases. CDR3 length: 13 residues. V shed 5 bases and J 7 bases; nucleotides not matched to a gene: 4. CDR1 is LNHNV, CDR2 YYDKDF, per germline (reference sequence). CDR3 sequence (DNA): TGTGCCACCAGCCACACAGGGGACGGGGAGCTGTTTTTT. Amino acids: CATSHTGDGELFF. The full variable domain, completed using reference TRBV15 and TRBJ2-2, is DAMVIQNPRYQVTQFGKPVTLSCSQTLNHNVMYWYQQKSSQAPKLLFHYYDKDFNNEADTPDNFQSRRPNTSFCFLDIRSPGLGDTAMYLCATSHTGDGELFFGEGSRLTVL.

The chain couples TRBV7-3 to TRBJ2-1, with D possibly being TRBD1 (5 bases). The CDR3 is 15 amino acids. In germline, CDR1 is SGHTA, CDR2 FQGTGA. V was cut by 1 base and J by 4 bases, with 11 bases left in between. The CDR3 DNA follows: TGTGCCAGCAGCTTAATGGCAGGGTCTTACAATGAGCAGTTCTTC. Translation gives CASSLMAGSYNEQFF. The full variable domain, with the rest looked up from reference TRBV7-3 and TRBJ2-1, is GAGVSQTPSNKVTEKGKYVELRCDPISGHTALYWYRQSLGQGPEFLIYFQGTGAADDSGLPNDRFFAVRPEGSVSTLKIQRTERGDSAVYLCASSLMAGSYNEQFFGPGTRLTVL.

This rearrangement joins TRBV10-3 to TRBJ1-1, with 9 bases fitting TRBD1. The V segment lost 6 bases and the J segment 4 bases; nucleotides outside the gene matches: 6. CDR1 ENHRY and CDR2 SYGVKD come from the germline V gene. The CDR3 is 14 residues long. CDR3 loop: CAIRDGQGRTEAFF. The CDR3 coding sequence is TGTGCCATCAGGGACGGACAGGGGCGCACTGAAGCTTTCTTT.

The CDR3 here is CASSFQRGTDTQYF. CDR3 DNA: TGTGCCAGCAGTTTCCAGAGGGGCACAGATACGCAGTATTTT. V is TRBV6-2 or TRBV6-3 and J is TRBJ2-3; perhaps TRBD2 as D (5 bases). V lost 4 bases and J lost 1, with 9 bases in between. CDR1 and CDR2 from the germline V gene are MNHEY and SVGEGT. The CDR3 length is 14 residues.

The chain links TRBV19 to TRBJ2-5; 9 positions agree with TRBD1. There are 15 residues in the CDR3. Germline V lookup: CDR1 LNHDA, CDR2 SQIVND (reference sequence). V gave up 4 bases and J gave up 5 bases; unmatched junction bases: 8. CDR3 region: CASSTRDRVHETQYF. The DNA of the CDR3 is TGTGCCAGTAGTACCCGGGACAGGGTCCACGAGACCCAGTACTTC.